One TCR beta chain is described in this entry. V lost 5 bases, J lost 6 bases, and 18 bases stayed unmatched. This CDR3 is 18 amino acids long. The germline gives CDR1 SGHNT, CDR2 YENEEA. These data originate in a study of technical replicates of blood from a few donors. Sequencing used immunoSEQ multiplex PCR; TCRdb keeps in-frame clones, though not all of them. The repertoire includes approximately 70,000 clones, approximately 94% of them detected once, and 0.3% to 0.5% sits in the top ten. Specimen: T cells isolated from PBMCs. This clonotype originated in a human donor in good health. This rearrangement joins TRBV11-3 to TRBJ2-2; 7 positions agree with TRBD1. The CDR3 coding sequence is TGTGCCAGCAGCGATATTAGCCGGACAGGTTGGCACGCCGGGGAGCTGTTTTTT. Translating it yields CASSDISRTGWHAGELFF. Filled out from reference TRBV11-3 and TRBJ2-2, the complete variable domain reads EAGVVQSPRYKIIEKKQPVAFWCNPISGHNTLYWYLQNLGQGPELLIRYENEEAVDDSQLPKDRFSAERLKGVDSTLKIQPAELGDSAVYLCASSDISRTGWHAGELFFGEGSRLTVL.